One sample yielded the 18 T cell receptor beta chains listed below, sequenced in a study of T cells after yellow fever vaccination. TCRdb redid the calling of the 5' RACE reads with MiXCR, one entry per CDR3 protein. Of 150,000 to 200,000 distinct CDR3 sequences listed, about 7% were seen once; the top ten hold over 2%. The material was CD4+ T cells sorted from PBMCs, obtained 4 to 5 days after the first yellow fever vaccination. Receptors were obtained from a man aged 18 to 29 who received the YFV17D yellow fever vaccine.

This clonotype was seen ten or more times. The chain couples TRBV9 to TRBJ2-7, with 9 bases fitting TRBD1. The germline V gene encodes CDR1 SGDLS and CDR2 YYNGEE. Trimming took 0 bases from V and 0 from J; bases not matched to a gene: 10. This CDR3 region has 18 residues. The CDR3: CASSVVLTGGPPSYEQYF. CDR3 in DNA: TGTGCCAGCAGCGTAGTACTCACAGGGGGCCCTCCCTCCTACGAGCAGTACTTC.

This clonotype has a count of ten or more. V usage is TRBV7-6 and J usage is TRBJ2-3; perhaps TRBD1 as D (6 bases). The CDR3 is made up of 16 amino acids. Germline-derived CDR1 and CDR2 are SGHVS and FNYEAQ. Trimming cost V 1 base and J 5 bases, with 16 bases left between them. The CDR3 region is CASSLEFWGPGDTQYF. In DNA, the CDR3 is TGTGCCAGCAGCTTAGAGTTTTGGGGGCCGGGAGATACGCAGTATTTT.

The chain uses TRBV29-1 and TRBJ2-2; 11 bases fit TRBD2. The CDR3 is 14 residues long. Per germline, CDR1 SQVTM and CDR2 ANQGSEA. J was trimmed by 4 bases and V by 7 bases; bases with no gene match: 5. CDR3 loop: CSAQTSGGTGELFF. CDR3 sequence (DNA): TGCAGCGCACAAACTAGCGGGGGCACCGGGGAGCTGTTTTTT.

This clonotype has a count of ten or more. This chain joins TRBV29-1 and TRBJ1-2; TRBD1 matches at 8 bases. V lost 0 bases to trimming and J lost 4 bases; unmatched junction nucleotides: 10. The germline V gene encodes CDR1 SQVTM and CDR2 ANQGSEA. CDR3 length: 16 residues. CDR3 sequence reads: CSVEDRAAGGRYGYTF. CDR3 coding DNA: TGCAGCGTTGAAGATCGGGCGGCAGGGGGCCGCTATGGCTACACCTTC.

This clonotype was seen more than once but under ten times. V is TRBV12-3 or TRBV12-4 and J is TRBJ2-7; no clear D gene. Trimming stripped 3 bases from V and 3 bases from J, with 6 bases between. This CDR3 contains 12 residues. The CDR3, as DNA: TGTGCCAGCAGTTTGACTGGCTACGAGCAGTACGTC. This encodes CASSLTGYEQYV.

This clonotype was detected only a few times. CDR3 loop: CSAQKDQETQYF. The CDR3 nucleotides are TGCAGTGCCCAGAAGGACCAAGAGACCCAGTACTTC. The rearrangement uses TRBV20-1 and TRBJ2-5; D gene unclear. Looked up from germline, CDR1 is DFQATT and CDR2 is SNEGSKA (reference sequence). The V end lost 6 bases, the J end lost 0 bases, and 8 bases lay between the germline ends. CDR3 length: 12 residues.

This clonotype was detected ten times or more. This sequence joins TRBV15 and TRBJ2-1, with D perhaps matching TRBD1 (6 bases). Deletions cut 5 bases from V and 4 bases from J, with 12 bases between. From germline, CDR1 is LNHNV and CDR2 YYDKDF (reference sequence). This CDR3 spans 14 amino acids. The CDR3 sequence is CATSEMDSYNEQFF. The CDR3 nucleotides read TGTGCCACCAGCGAGATGGACAGTTACAATGAGCAGTTCTTC.

This clonotype was picked up many times. The rearrangement links TRBV5-1 to TRBJ2-1, with 12 bases matching TRBD2. The CDR3 totals 16 residues. Germline values: CDR1 SGHRS, CDR2 YFSETQ. Trimming cost V 4 bases and J 3 bases; bases outside gene matches: 5. CDR3 sequence reads: CASSTGLAGFYNEQFF. In DNA form, the CDR3 reads TGCGCCAGCAGCACCGGACTAGCGGGGTTCTACAATGAGCAGTTCTTC.

This clonotype was seen ten or more times. The gene calls are TRBV7-2 and TRBJ2-5; a weak D match, TRBD2 (6 bases). From germline, CDR1 is SGHTA and CDR2 FQGNSA. V gave up 1 base and J gave up 9 bases, with 9 bases separating them. The CDR3 consists of 12 residues. For the CDR3, the DNA is TGTGCCAGCAGCTTAGGTTCGGGGGCCCAGTACTTC. Encoded protein: CASSLGSGAQYF.

The V and J genes are TRBV29-1 and TRBJ2-5; possible D gene TRBD2, 5 bases. The germline V gene has CDR1 SQVTM and CDR2 ANQGSEA. V lost 3 bases, J lost 5 bases, and 16 bases lay in between. This CDR3 comprises 14 residues. This CDR3 reads CSVDSSGFQETQYF. The CDR3 DNA follows: TGCAGCGTTGATAGTTCGGGGTTCCAGGAGACCCAGTACTTC.

This clonotype was recorded at least ten times. The V call is TRBV30, the J call TRBJ2-7; TRBD2 might be the D (5 bases). Germline V gene lookup returns CDR1 GTSNPN and CDR2 SVGIG (reference sequence). With 0 bases removed from V and 3 bases from J, the gap between germline ends came to 9 bases. The CDR3 sequence is 13 residues long. CDR3 sequence: CAWSVQGGYEQYF. CDR3 nucleotides: TGTGCCTGGAGTGTACAAGGAGGCTACGAGCAGTACTTC.

This clonotype has more than one count but fewer than ten. The rearrangement joins TRBV20-1 to TRBJ1-6; D is uncertain. CDR3 length: 13 residues. The germline CDR1 and CDR2 sequences are DFQATT and SNEGSKA (reference sequence). The ends were cut back, 6 bases at V and 8 bases at J, with 14 bases in the middle. CDR3 nucleotides: TGCAGTGCCTGGGCGGAGCCTTATTCACCCCTCCACTTT. Translating gives CSAWAEPYSPLHF.

Ten or more counts support this clonotype. The V gene is TRBV12-3 or TRBV12-4, the J gene TRBJ2-7; possibly TRBD1 or TRBD2 for D (5 bases each). CDR3 length: 14 residues. V dropped 5 bases and J dropped 6 bases, with 17 bases sitting between them. Written as DNA, the CDR3 is TGTGCCAGCAGTCCTCCGGGACCCCTGTCCGAGCAGTACGTC. Translation gives CASSPPGPLSEQYV.

Of note for this clonotype: A much larger clone differs from this one at a single base, so this may be a read error. This chain joins TRBV4-1 and TRBJ2-3, with TRBD2 identical over 14 bases. Germline assignment: CDR1 MGHRA and CDR2 YSYEKL. This CDR3 contains 18 residues. J was trimmed by 4 bases and V by 4 bases; bases with no gene match: 10. The CDR3 loop is CASSPGLAGAPRADTQYF. CDR3 in DNA: TGCGCCAGCAGCCCGGGACTAGCGGGGGCGCCGAGGGCAGATACGCAGTATTTT.

This rearrangement joins TRBV2 to TRBJ2-6; D gene unclear. Per germline, CDR1 SNHLY and CDR2 FYNNEI. Trimming stripped 6 bases from V and 0 bases from J, with 6 bases between. The CDR3 is 14 amino acids. CDR3 nucleotide sequence: TGTGCCAGCAGGGTTTTCTCTGGGGCCAACGTCCTGACTTTC. This encodes CASRVFSGANVLTF.

At least ten counts were recorded for this clonotype. This chain joins TRBV7-2 and TRBJ1-1; D is uncertain. Trimming shortened V by 2 bases and J by 11 bases, and 12 bases separated the two germline ends. Looked up from germline, CDR1 is SGHTA and CDR2 is FQGNSA. The CDR3 contains 12 residues. The CDR3 coding sequence is TGTGCCAGCAGCTTAAGTATGGGGTACGCTTTCTTT. It translates to CASSLSMGYAFF.

V and J are TRBV5-4 and TRBJ2-3; 7 bases are a match to TRBD1. V was pared by 2 bases and J by 3 bases, with 6 bases of the junction left unmatched. CDR3 length: 15 amino acids. The germline CDR1 and CDR2 sequences are SGHNT and YYREEE (reference sequence). DNA for the CDR3: TGTGCCAGCAGCTTCGGGCAGGGGGAAACAGATACGCAGTATTTT. Amino acid sequence: CASSFGQGETDTQYF.

This clonotype turned up a few times. This sequence joins TRBV7-2 and TRBJ2-1; 10 bases agree with TRBD2. Germline V lookup: CDR1 SGHTA, CDR2 FQGNSA. CDR3 length: 16 amino acids. V lost 5 bases, J lost 5 bases, and 9 bases stayed unmatched. Here the CDR3 DNA reads TGTGCCAGCAGCATCAGAGCTAGCGGGGGTAACAATGAGCAGTTCTTC. The encoded protein is CASSIRASGGNNEQFF.